What follows are 27 T cell receptor beta chains derived from one specimen sequenced in a study of breast tumors, draining lymph nodes, adjacent tissues. The lymph nodes were axillary draining lymph nodes from breast cancer patients. TCRdb analysed the multiplex PCR reads with MiXCR anew, one entry per CDR3 protein. Altogether about 130,000 distinct CDR3 sequences are present, approximately 22% being singletons, with the ten largest covering 2.2%. The sample was axillary lymph node tissue. The receptors here all came from a female donor with breast cancer. Some clones in this sample may be carry-over from other donors' samples.

At least ten counts were recorded for this clonotype. The genes are TRBV5-1 and TRBJ2-7; weak D call: TRBD2 (5 bases). Germline CDR1 and CDR2: SGHRS and YFSETQ. The V end was cut by 4 bases, the J end by 2 bases, with 13 bases between. CDR3 size: 14 residues. CDR3 in amino acids: CASSRISGTYEQYF. DNA of the CDR3: TGCGCCAGCAGCCGGATCAGCGGAACCTACGAGCAGTACTTC. Combining the CDR3 with reference TRBV5-1 and TRBJ2-7 gives the whole variable domain KAGVTQTPRYLIKTRGQQVTLSCSPISGHRSVSWYQQTPGQGLQFLFEYFSETQRNKGNFPGRFSGRQFSNSRSEMNVSTLELGDSALYLCASSRISGTYEQYFGPGTRLTVT.

The chain links TRBV27 to TRBJ2-2; D perhaps matches TRBD1 (6 bases). CDR3 length equals 15 residues. The germline gives CDR1 MNHEY, CDR2 SMNVEV (reference sequence). Trimming took off 0 bases at V and 2 bases at J, with 7 bases between the two ends. CDR3 loop: CASSLSRGNTGELFF. The CDR3 coding sequence is TGTGCCAGCAGTTTATCCAGGGGTAACACCGGGGAGCTGTTTTTT.

This clonotype showed up many times. The chain joins TRBV2 to TRBJ1-3, with D possibly matching TRBD1 (6 bases). CDR3 length: 14 amino acids. With 5 bases removed from V and 0 bases from J, the gap between germline ends came to 8 bases. The germline V gene encodes CDR1 SNHLY and CDR2 FYNNEI. The CDR3 spells CASSPTGSGNTIYF. The CDR3 DNA sequence: TGTGCCAGCAGTCCGACAGGCTCTGGAAACACCATATATTTT.

Remarks on this clonotype: This may be a read error, as it is one base from a much larger clone. V and J are TRBV6-1 and TRBJ2-3; D gene uncertain. This CDR3 spans 14 amino acids. Germline V CDR1 and CDR2: MNHNS, SASEGT. The V end lost 3 bases, the J end lost 2 bases, and 9 bases lay between the germline ends. DNA for the CDR3: TGTGCCAGCAGTGAGCGGCGGTTCACAGATACGCAGTATTTT. Protein product: CASSERRFTDTQYF.

At least ten counts were recorded for this clonotype. The gene calls are TRBV9 and TRBJ2-7; 7 nucleotides line up with TRBD2. The J segment lost 2 bases and the V segment lost 3 bases, leaving 11 bases of the junction unmatched. The CDR3 sequence is 16 residues long. From germline, CDR1 is SGDLS and CDR2 YYNGEE. For the CDR3, the DNA is TGTGCCAGCAGCGCCCAGGCGGGAGAATTAACCTACGAGCAGTACTTC. This encodes CASSAQAGELTYEQYF. The full variable domain, completed using reference TRBV9 and TRBJ2-7, is DSGVTQTPKHLITATGQRVTLRCSPRSGDLSVYWYQQSLDQGLQFLIQYYNGEERAKGNILERFSAQQFPDLHSELNLSSLELGDSALYFCASSAQAGELTYEQYFGPGTRLTVT.

Details on this clonotype: Given a much more abundant clone one base away, this may be a read error. The V gene is TRBV6-2 or TRBV6-3, the J gene TRBJ1-4; no reliable D call. Germline CDR1 and CDR2: MNHEY and SVGEGT. The CDR3 length is 13 residues. CDR3 DNA: TGTGCCGGCAGTTACGGGATTAATGAAAAACTGTTTTTT. Its protein is CAGSYGINEKLFF.

This clonotype was recorded many times. The chain recombines TRBV10-1 with TRBJ2-6, with 12 nucleotides matching TRBD1. CDR1 is WNHNN and CDR2 is SYGVQD in the germline V gene (reference sequence). This CDR3 is 16 amino acids long. V lost 6 bases to trimming and J lost 4 bases; unmatched junction nucleotides: 4. The CDR3 protein is CASRGQGAGGANVLTF. The CDR3 nucleotides read TGCGCCAGCAGGGGACAGGGGGCAGGAGGGGCCAACGTCCTGACTTTC.

As regards this clonotype: A much larger clone lies one base from this, so it may be a read error. J is TRBJ1-3 and V is TRBV19, with TRBD1 matching 8 bases. Trimming cost V 7 bases and J 1 base; bases outside gene matches: 6. Germline CDR1 reads LNHDA; CDR2 reads SQIVND (reference sequence). The CDR3 loop spans 15 amino acids. This chain's CDR3 is CASNMGQASGNTIYF. CDR3 nucleotide sequence: TGTGCCAGTAATATGGGACAGGCGTCTGGAAACACCATATATTTT.

On this clonotype: This may come from a read error, since a much larger clone is one base off. The chain combines TRBV7-9 with TRBJ2-1; no definite D call. This CDR3 contains 14 residues. CDR1 and CDR2 from the germline V gene are SEHNR and FQNEAQ (reference sequence). The CDR3 nucleotides read TGTGCCAGCAGCTTAGTTACAGCCTACGATGAGCAGTTCTTC. This sequence encodes CASSLVTAYDEQFF.

This clonotype was detected ten times or more. This chain links TRBV2 with TRBJ1-6; D remains ambiguous. CDR1 and CDR2 (germline): SNHLY, FYNNEI. Trimming left V 1 base short and J 0 bases short, with 7 bases between. The CDR3 runs 16 residues. CDR3 protein: CASSEGLSSYNSPLHF. CDR3 bases: TGTGCCAGCAGTGAAGGCCTCAGCTCCTATAATTCACCCCTCCACTTT.

In its sample, this clonotype was seen many times. V gene TRBV7-2 combines with J gene TRBJ2-7; a possible D gene is TRBD2 (6 bases). Trimming removed 7 bases from V and 6 bases from J, with 16 bases in between. The germline CDR1 and CDR2 sequences are SGHTA and FQGNSA. This CDR3 has 13 amino acids. CDR3 in amino acids: CASTYHGGSEQYF. The DNA for the CDR3 is TGTGCCAGCACCTACCACGGGGGTTCCGAGCAGTACTTC.

This clonotype turned up a few times. It may be a read error: a sequence one base away is much more abundant. V is TRBV2 and J is TRBJ2-1; 12 bases are a match to TRBD2. Germline V gene sequence: CDR1 SNHLY, CDR2 FYNNEI. The CDR3 is 15 amino acids. Here the CDR3 DNA reads TGTGCCAGCAGTGGCGAGGGACTAGCGGGCAATGAGCGGTTCTTC. Its translation is CASSGEGLAGNERFF.

This clonotype came up many times. One end of the junction is discordant with germline, which a read error may explain. The V gene is TRBV7-7, the J gene TRBJ2-2; 9 positions match TRBD2. The CDR3 is 13 amino acids. CDR1 is SSHAT and CDR2 is FNYEAQ in the germline V gene (reference sequence). The CDR3 DNA follows: TGTGCTAGCAGCTTAGCGGGGGACGGGGAGCTGTTTTTT. Translation: CASSLAGDGELFF.

This clonotype has at least ten counts. V is TRBV9 and J is TRBJ1-2; a weak D match, TRBD1 (5 bases). The CDR3 runs 14 residues. Trimming cost V 4 bases and J 7 bases, with 17 bases left between them. The germline V gene has CDR1 SGDLS and CDR2 YYNGEE. In DNA, the CDR3 is TGTGCCAGCAGCCCTCGGACTCAGGGTGGTGGCTACACCTTC. Translating gives CASSPRTQGGGYTF. Using reference TRBV9 and TRBJ1-2 for the parts outside the CDR3, the full variable domain is DSGVTQTPKHLITATGQRVTLRCSPRSGDLSVYWYQQSLDQGLQFLIQYYNGEERAKGNILERFSAQQFPDLHSELNLSSLELGDSALYFCASSPRTQGGGYTFGSGTRLTVV.

This clonotype was found many times. The chain has TRBV5-6 and TRBJ2-7; TRBD1 aligns across 10 bases. The CDR3 spans 13 residues. Unmatched junction bases numbered 3, after V lost 3 bases and J lost 6 bases. Looked up from germline, CDR1 is SGHDT and CDR2 is YYEEEE. The CDR3 here is CASSWDRGGEQYF. For the CDR3, the DNA is TGTGCCAGCAGCTGGGACAGGGGAGGCGAGCAGTACTTC.

A word on this clonotype: The DNA is left out, because the CDR3 cannot be placed on it with certainty; the CDR3 is given as TCRdb lists it. V is TRBV5-1 and J is TRBJ1-3; the table calls TRBD1, which could not be checked here. Germline values: CDR1 SGHRS, CDR2 YFSETQ. 24 amino acids form the CDR3, both terminal residues included. CDR3 protein: CASSLGTGTSSSEQYFGPGNTIYF.

Remarks on this clonotype: It may be a read error: a sequence one base away is much more abundant. The chain has TRBV6-1 and TRBJ2-7; D possibly corresponds to TRBD2 (6 bases). V was cut by 5 bases and J by 3 bases, with 14 bases left in between. In germline, CDR1 is MNHNS, CDR2 SASEGT. CDR3 length equals 14 residues. The chain's CDR3 is CASSPRGNVYEQYF. CDR3 coding DNA: TGTGCCAGCAGTCCTCGCGGGAATGTCTACGAGCAGTACTTC.

V and J are TRBV10-3 and TRBJ2-3, with TRBD2 matching 13 bases. CDR3 length: 15 residues. The ends lost 10 bases at V and 10 bases at J; junction bases unmatched: 14. Germline values: CDR1 ENHRY, CDR2 SYGVKD. The CDR3 loop is CATYGTSGVGGAQYF. The CDR3 DNA reads TGTGCCACTTACGGGACTAGCGGGGTTGGCGGAGCGCAGTATTTT.

The table lists this clonotype with many counts. The genes are TRBV30 and TRBJ2-1; 10 nucleotides match TRBD2. The CDR3 is 15 residues long. Germline trimming cut 3 bases from V and 4 bases from J; bases unmatched to any gene: 6. Germline CDR1 and CDR2: GTSNPN and SVGIG (reference sequence). Here the CDR3 DNA reads TGTGCCTGGAGCCCTCTAGCGGGAGATTACAATGAGCAGTTCTTC. It is translated as CAWSPLAGDYNEQFF.

This clonotype was seen ten or more times. The rearrangement joins TRBV10-3 to TRBJ2-3; D may be TRBD2 (6 bases). The CDR3 has 14 residues. Germline V gene data show CDR1 as ENHRY and CDR2 as SYGVKD. V lost 6 bases and J lost 1, with 11 bases in between. The chain's CDR3 is CAISAGTGTDTQYF. The CDR3 nucleotides read TGTGCCATCAGCGCCGGGACTGGCACAGATACGCAGTATTTT.

V and J are TRBV29-1 and TRBJ1-1; perhaps TRBD1 as D (5 bases). The germline CDR1 and CDR2 sequences are SQVTM and ANQGSEA. This CDR3 is built from 14 residues. Trimming cost V 1 base and J 5 bases, with 14 bases left between them. In DNA, the CDR3 is TGCAGCGTTGAAGGGGGAGGGACTCGAACTGAAGCTTTCTTT. This gives the protein CSVEGGGTRTEAFF.

Concerning this clonotype: This clone may be a read error of a much larger clone one base away. The CDR3 here is CSARLDRRNTGEPFF. CDR3 in DNA: TGCAGTGCTAGGCTAGACAGGAGGAACACCGGGGAGCCGTTTTTT. The chain carries TRBV20-1 and TRBJ2-2; possibly TRBD1 for D (6 bases). Germline CDR1 DFQATT, CDR2 SNEGSKA (reference sequence). The CDR3 runs to 15 residues.

In its sample, this clonotype was seen many times. The chain combines TRBV20-1 with TRBJ2-5; D ambiguous. Germline V gene sequence: CDR1 DFQATT, CDR2 SNEGSKA (reference sequence). The V and J ends lost 5 bases and 5 bases respectively, with 12 bases between them. The CDR3 runs 12 residues. Here the CDR3 reads CSAPTPGETQYF. CDR3 nucleotide sequence: TGCAGTGCTCCGACTCCCGGGGAGACCCAGTACTTC.

The sample holds many counts of this clonotype. The chain carries TRBV12-3 or TRBV12-4 and TRBJ1-4, with D maybe TRBD1 (5 bases). V lost 1 base to trimming and J lost 8 bases, with 20 bases between them. CDR3 length equals 17 residues. CDR3 region: CASSLGGKGMFSEKLFF. CDR3 DNA sequence: TGTGCCAGCAGTTTAGGGGGAAAGGGGATGTTCTCGGAAAAACTGTTTTTT.

This clonotype was found many times. The rearrangement links TRBV19 to TRBJ2-7; TRBD1 might be the D (6 bases). The CDR3 is made up of 15 amino acids. Trimming cost V 1 base and J 0 bases, with 10 bases left between them. The V gene's germline CDR1 is LNHDA and CDR2 SQIVND (reference sequence). The CDR3 spells CASSIGFRGSYEQYF. DNA of the CDR3: TGTGCCAGTAGTATAGGATTCAGGGGCTCCTACGAGCAGTACTTC.

Points on this clonotype: A much larger clone differs from this one at a single base, so this may be a read error. The rearrangement links TRBV5-5 to TRBJ1-5; D is possibly TRBD1 (6 bases). The V and J ends lost 0 bases and 6 bases respectively, with 7 bases between them. CDR3 length: 13 amino acids. CDR1 and CDR2 (germline): SGHKS, YYEKEE (reference sequence). CDR3 DNA sequence: TGTGCCAGCAGCTTGGGGGGGGCTCAGCCCCAGCATTTT. Translated, it gives CASSLGGAQPQHF.

The V call is TRBV20-1, the J call TRBJ2-7; 7 bases are a match to TRBD2. This CDR3 region has 14 residues. From germline, CDR1 is DFQATT and CDR2 SNEGSKA (reference sequence). V lost 1 base and J lost 5; bases outside the gene matches: 8. The CDR3 reads CSARGRAGEHEQYF. The DNA of the CDR3 is TGCAGTGCTAGAGGGCGGGCGGGAGAACACGAGCAGTACTTC.